The T cell receptor (beta chain) described here comes from a study of OX40 agonist ivuxolimab in advanced cancers. The wider study: Of the participants, under 50% had some prior anti-PD-1, anti-PD-L1 or anti-CTLA-4 therapy, which was allowed.

The CDR3 consists of 13 residues. The germline CDR1 and CDR2 sequences are MNHEY and SMNVEV (reference sequence). The V end was cut by 3 bases, the J end by 7 bases, with 7 bases between. Notes on the study in general: CD4+ and CD8+ blood T cells expanded clonally by week 6 at 0.1 to 3.0 mg/kg.

Produced via immunoSEQ multiplex PCR; TCRdb's table is partial and in-frame only. This sample has over 45,000 clones, with around 84% found just once. A note on this clone: The antigen remains undetermined.

The chain combines TRBV27 with TRBJ1-6; a possible D gene is TRBD1 (5 bases). This specimen was CD4+ or CD8+ T cells sorted from blood, taken in a trial of the OX40 agonist ivuxolimab. The sequence was collected from an adult with an advanced solid tumor such as melanoma, head and neck, liver or kidney cancer. The CDR3 nucleotides are TGTGCCAGCAGTTTCAGGGAGAATTCACCCCTCCACTTT. Protein sequence: CASSFRENSPLHF.